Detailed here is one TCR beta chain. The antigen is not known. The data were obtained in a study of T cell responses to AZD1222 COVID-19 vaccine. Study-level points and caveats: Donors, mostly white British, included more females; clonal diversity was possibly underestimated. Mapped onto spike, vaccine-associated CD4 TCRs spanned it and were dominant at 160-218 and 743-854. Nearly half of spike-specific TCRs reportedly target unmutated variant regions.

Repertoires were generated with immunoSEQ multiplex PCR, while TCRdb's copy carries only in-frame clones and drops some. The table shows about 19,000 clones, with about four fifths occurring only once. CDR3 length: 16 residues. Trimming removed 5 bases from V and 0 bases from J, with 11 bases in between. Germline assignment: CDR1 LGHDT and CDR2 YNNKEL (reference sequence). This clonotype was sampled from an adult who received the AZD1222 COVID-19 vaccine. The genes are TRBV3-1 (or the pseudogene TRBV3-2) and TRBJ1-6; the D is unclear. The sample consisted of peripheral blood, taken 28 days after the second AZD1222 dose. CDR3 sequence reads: CASSGAPVSYNSPLHF. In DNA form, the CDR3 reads TGTGCCAGCAGCGGAGCCCCCGTCTCCTATAATTCACCCCTCCACTTT.